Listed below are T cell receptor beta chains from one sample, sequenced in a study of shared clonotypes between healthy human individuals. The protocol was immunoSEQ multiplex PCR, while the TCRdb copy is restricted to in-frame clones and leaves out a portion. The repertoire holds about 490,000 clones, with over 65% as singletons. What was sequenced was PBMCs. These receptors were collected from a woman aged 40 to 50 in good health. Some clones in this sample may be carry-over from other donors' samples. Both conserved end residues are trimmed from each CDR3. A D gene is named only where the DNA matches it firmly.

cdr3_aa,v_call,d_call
ASRGYSGNTIY,TRBV10-2,.
ASSSGGTSSTGELF,TRBV7-9,TRBD2
ASITGRGLNTEAF,TRBV28,.
ASSFLHEQY,TRBV28,.
ASSPQREETQY,TRBV18,.
ASSYTMNTEAF,TRBV7-3,.
ASSLAPAGIEKLF,TRBV7-9,.
ASSVMRGEQF,TRBV11-2,.
ASRSRQGAWEQY,TRBV28,TRBD1
ASSYPFWGSSGNTIY,TRBV28,.
ASSLVREVHNEQF,TRBV5-8,.
AWERTDMNTEAF,TRBV30,.
ASSFADTGELF,TRBV7-3,.
AWSVPSYETQY,TRBV30,.
ASKPRSGGAV,TRBV7-9,TRBD1
AWTPGLAGYNEQF,TRBV30,TRBD2
ASSPRTPYNEQF,TRBV27,.
ASSSPRVLAGLYNEQF,TRBV2,TRBD2
ASSQRYAGKYEQY,TRBV4-1,.
AISEAGMSNQPQH,TRBV10-3,.
ASSRAGGNVEQF,TRBV7-8,.
ASSLGGTAKF,TRBV7-3,TRBD2
ASSGTGNQPQH,TRBV6-6,TRBD1
ASSHRTSGRNADTQY,TRBV7-2,TRBD2
ASSLSAGGNYEQY,TRBV28,TRBD1
ASSYGRSNQPQH,TRBV2,.
ASSSLIAGISDTQY,TRBV14,TRBD2
SVEQLLIQY,TRBV29-1,.
SVELNGGDTQY,TRBV29-1,.
ASSSRQGKDTGELF,TRBV5-1,TRBD1
ASSRGITEGYT,TRBV14,.
ASSYDLYQETQY,TRBV2,.
ASRPGLAGGPVDTQY,TRBV10-2,TRBD2
ASSLGSAGGRGNIQY,TRBV7-2,.
ASSVSSGRYEQY,TRBV27,TRBD2
ASSLRLAGETQY,TRBV7-2,TRBD2
ASSEDLYGYT,TRBV5-1,.
ASSLGGPGETQY,TRBV28,.
AGSPDRASYNEQF,TRBV2,TRBD1
ASSPGLAVYEQY,TRBV5-4,TRBD2
ASSPSGTGNQPQH,TRBV18,.
ASSRIEAGAGETQY,TRBV18,TRBD2
ASSLSGRDYGYT,TRBV27,.
ASSSTVQGYSYEQY,TRBV18,.
ASSLPGVTDTQY,TRBV5-6,.
ASSPHRTGTEQY,TRBV9,.
ASSQETSGNVQEQF,TRBV4-1,TRBD2
ATSTRGGQKNEKLF,TRBV15,TRBD1
ASSDGTGGLGYT,TRBV28,TRBD1
ASSLATSGIETQY,TRBV5-1,TRBD2
ASSYAPGRDGYT,TRBV6-5,.
ASSQRPRTGYEQY,TRBV7-8,.
ASSDAGGSGTDTQY,TRBV6-4,TRBD2
ATQREGRHEQY,TRBV15,TRBD2
ASTGQNSPLH,TRBV10-2,.
ASSLDFTEAF,TRBV7-9,.
ASSEGYLSSYEQY,TRBV2,.